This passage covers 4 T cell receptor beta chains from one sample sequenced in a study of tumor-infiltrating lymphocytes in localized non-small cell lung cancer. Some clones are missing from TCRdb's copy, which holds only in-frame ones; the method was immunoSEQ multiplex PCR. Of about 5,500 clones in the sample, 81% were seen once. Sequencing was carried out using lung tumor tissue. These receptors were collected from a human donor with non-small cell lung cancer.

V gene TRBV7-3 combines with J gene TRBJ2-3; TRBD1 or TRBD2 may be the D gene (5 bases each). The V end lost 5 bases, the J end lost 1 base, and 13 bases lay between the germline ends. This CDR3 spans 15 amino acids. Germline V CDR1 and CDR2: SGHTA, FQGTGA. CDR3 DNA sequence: TGTGCCAGCAGCCCAGGGACCGCTGGCACAGATACGCAGTATTTT. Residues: CASSPGTAGTDTQYF.

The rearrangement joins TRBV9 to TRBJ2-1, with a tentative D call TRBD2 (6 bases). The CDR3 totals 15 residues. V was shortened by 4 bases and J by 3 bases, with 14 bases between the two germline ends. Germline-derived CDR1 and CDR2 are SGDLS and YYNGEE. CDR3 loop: CASSPSGGYYNEQFF. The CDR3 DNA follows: TGTGCCAGCAGCCCCAGTGGGGGGTACTACAATGAGCAGTTCTTC.

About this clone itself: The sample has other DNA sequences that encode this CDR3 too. The DNA for the CDR3 is TGTGCCAGCAGTGAATCAGGGGCTCTGGAAAAACTGTTTTTT. It translates to CASSESGALEKLFF. The chain recombines TRBV25-1 with TRBJ1-4; possibly TRBD1 for D (6 bases). The CDR3 is made up of 14 amino acids. Trimming removed 1 base at V and 8 bases at J, with 11 bases between. CDR1 is MGHDK and CDR2 is SYGVNS in the germline V gene. The whole variable domain, filled in from reference TRBV25-1 and TRBJ1-4, reads EADIYQTPRYLVIGTGKKITLECSQTMGHDKMYWYQQDPGMELHLIHYSYGVNSTEKGDLSSESTVSRIRTEHFPLTLESARPSHTSQYLCASSESGALEKLFFGSGTQLSVL.

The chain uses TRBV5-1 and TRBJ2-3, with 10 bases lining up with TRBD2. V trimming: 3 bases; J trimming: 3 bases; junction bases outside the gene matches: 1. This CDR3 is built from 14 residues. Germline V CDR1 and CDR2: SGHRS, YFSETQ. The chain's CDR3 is CASSWTSGTDTQYF. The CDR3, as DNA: TGCGCCAGCAGCTGGACTAGCGGAACAGATACGCAGTATTTT.